What follows are 26 T cell receptor beta chains derived from one specimen sequenced in a study of T cell responses to AZD1222 COVID-19 vaccine. Clones were read by immunoSEQ multiplex PCR, and TCRdb kept only the in-frame ones, dropping some. The top ten hold roughly 3.5% of the sample, which has more than 140,000 clones, roughly 88% seen once. The specimen was peripheral blood, collected on day 0 of MenACWY control vaccination. These receptors were taken from an adult in good health.

This chain connects TRBV10-3 to TRBJ2-3; 8 bases match TRBD1. Germline assignment: CDR1 ENHRY and CDR2 SYGVKD. The ends lost 3 bases at V and 7 bases at J; junction bases unmatched: 12. This CDR3 contains 16 residues. The CDR3 DNA sequence: TGTGCCATCAGTGACTATGGACAGGGCGAGAGAAATACGCAGTATTTT. Translated: CAISDYGQGERNTQYF.

The V gene is TRBV9, the J gene TRBJ2-5; maybe TRBD1 (5 bases). Per germline, CDR1 SGDLS and CDR2 YYNGEE. The CDR3 is 16 residues long. Trimming stripped 0 bases from V and 3 bases from J, with 15 bases between. The CDR3 DNA is TGTGCCAGCAGCGTAGCTGGGCGACAGTTCAAAGAGACCCAGTACTTC. This translates into CASSVAGRQFKETQYF. Full variable domain (outside the CDR3, taken from reference TRBV9 and TRBJ2-5): DSGVTQTPKHLITATGQRVTLRCSPRSGDLSVYWYQQSLDQGLQFLIQYYNGEERAKGNILERFSAQQFPDLHSELNLSSLELGDSALYFCASSVAGRQFKETQYFGPGTRLLVL.

The chain links TRBV9 to TRBJ2-5, with D possibly matching TRBD1 (6 bases). This CDR3 spans 17 amino acids. CDR1 SGDLS and CDR2 YYNGEE come from the germline V gene. Deletions cut 3 bases from V and 2 bases from J, with 20 bases between. As DNA, the CDR3 is TGTGCCAGCAGCGCCACGAAGGGGGACACTAAGCAAGAGACCCAGTACTTC. Encoded protein: CASSATKGDTKQETQYF.

This clone appeared once. The chain uses TRBV4-3 and TRBJ1-1; D is undetermined. The ends were cut back, 0 bases at V and 0 bases at J, with 8 bases in the middle. The CDR3 is made up of 15 amino acids. In germline, CDR1 is LGHNA, CDR2 YSLEER. The CDR3 sequence is CASSQDLGMNTEAFF. CDR3 coding DNA: TGCGCCAGCAGCCAAGATCTAGGGATGAACACTGAAGCTTTCTTT.

The genes are TRBV5-1 and TRBJ2-5; no firm D call. This CDR3 spans 14 amino acids. Germline V gene lookup returns CDR1 SGHRS and CDR2 YFSETQ. V was cut by 2 bases and J by 1 base, with 9 bases left in between. CDR3 sequence reads: CASSFSLPQETQYF. The CDR3 nucleotides are TGCGCCAGCAGCTTTTCGCTACCCCAAGAGACCCAGTACTTC.

The genes are TRBV2 and TRBJ1-6; no clear D. The CDR3 covers 15 residues. V lost 7 bases, J lost 2 bases, and 12 bases lay in between. Germline-derived CDR1 and CDR2 are SNHLY and FYNNEI. CDR3 amino acids: CASNAPGPYNSPLHF. The CDR3 nucleotides read TGTGCCAGCAACGCCCCCGGCCCCTATAATTCACCCCTCCACTTT.

The chain recombines TRBV24-1 with TRBJ2-3; 8 bases map to TRBD2. The CDR3 covers 14 residues. J lost 3 bases, V lost 11 bases, and 9 bases had no gene match. Germline assignment: CDR1 KGHDR and CDR2 SFDVKD. In DNA, the CDR3 is TGTGCCATCGGGACTAGTTTGGGAACAGATACGCAGTATTTT. As protein: CAIGTSLGTDTQYF.

This sequence joins TRBV12-3 or TRBV12-4 and TRBJ1-4, with D perhaps TRBD1 (5 bases). The CDR3 consists of 12 residues. Between the trimmed V and J ends, which lost 8 bases and 8 bases, there was a span of 12 bases. CDR3 DNA: TGTGCCAGCGGAGGGGTAGGAGAAAAACTGTTTTTT. Translating it yields CASGGVGEKLFF.

V is TRBV7-2 and J is TRBJ2-5; weak D call: TRBD2 (6 bases). The CDR3 loop spans 14 amino acids. Germline V gives CDR1 SGHTA, CDR2 FQGNSA. Deletions cut 2 bases from V and 3 bases from J, with 10 bases between. The CDR3 DNA follows: TGTGCCAGCAGCTTATGGGGGGAGAAAGAGACCCAGTACTTC. Its protein product is CASSLWGEKETQYF.

The chain links TRBV7-9 to TRBJ1-2; D is uncertain. This CDR3 spans 14 amino acids. Trimming took off 1 base at V and 2 bases at J, with 8 bases between the two ends. CDR1 and CDR2 from the germline V gene are SEHNR and FQNEAQ (reference sequence). The CDR3 bases are TGTGCCAGCAGCTTAGAACAGACCAACTATGGCTACACCTTC. Its protein is CASSLEQTNYGYTF. Together with reference TRBV7-9 and TRBJ1-2, the CDR3 gives the full variable domain: DTGVSQNPRHKITKRGQNVTFRCDPISEHNRLYWYRQTLGQGPEFLTYFQNEAQLEKSRLLSDRFSAERPKGSFSTLEIQRTEQGDSAMYLCASSLEQTNYGYTFGSGTRLTVV.

This sequence joins TRBV12-3 or TRBV12-4 and TRBJ2-3; TRBD1 matches 8 bases. After removal of 9 bases from V and 5 bases from J, the junction contained 4 bases not matched to a gene. The CDR3 has 12 amino acids. CDR3 residues: CASGRGRDTQYF. The DNA for the CDR3 is TGTGCCAGTGGCAGGGGGCGAGATACGCAGTATTTT.

This clone was recorded once. The chain links TRBV9 to TRBJ2-2; 8 bases are shared with TRBD2. Germline V gene lookup returns CDR1 SGDLS and CDR2 YYNGEE. The V and J ends lost 4 bases and 2 bases, in that order; junction bases with no gene match: 7. This CDR3 spans 16 amino acids. CDR3 bases: TGTGCCAGCAGCCCCGGGAGGGGGGTAAACACCGGGGAGCTGTTTTTT. Its protein product is CASSPGRGVNTGELFF.

This clone was seen only a few times. The identical CDR3 is also encoded by other nucleotide sequences in the sample. This chain connects TRBV18 to TRBJ1-6; D possibly corresponds to TRBD1 (5 bases). This CDR3 is built from 14 residues. Trimming left V 5 bases short and J 7 bases short, with 12 bases between. CDR1 KGHSH and CDR2 LQKENI come from the germline V gene. The DNA of the CDR3 is TGTGCCAGCTCAAGGGACTTAATGAATTCACCCCTCCACTTT. Translating it yields CASSRDLMNSPLHF.

J is TRBJ2-7 and V is TRBV30; 7 nucleotides align to TRBD1. The V gene's germline CDR1 is GTSNPN and CDR2 SVGIG (reference sequence). The J segment lost 2 bases and the V segment lost 1 base, leaving 8 bases of the junction unmatched. CDR3 size: 15 residues. The CDR3 DNA reads as TGTGCCTGGAGTGGAGAAATAACAGGGGCCTACGAGCAGTACTTC. This encodes CAWSGEITGAYEQYF.

This clone turned up a few times. This sequence joins TRBV24-1 and TRBJ2-3; 12 bases are a match to TRBD1. V trimming: 3 bases; J trimming: 5 bases; junction bases outside the gene matches: 8. Germline CDR1 KGHDR, CDR2 SFDVKD. The CDR3 loop spans 17 amino acids. CDR3 region: CATSDGLRDRGRDTQYF. CDR3 nucleotides: TGTGCCACCAGTGATGGCCTCCGGGACAGGGGGCGAGATACGCAGTATTTT.

The V call is TRBV24-1, the J call TRBJ1-2; weak D call: TRBD1 (5 bases). In germline, CDR1 is KGHDR, CDR2 SFDVKD. V lost 9 bases, J lost 8 bases, and 18 bases lay in between. CDR3 length: 13 amino acids. CDR3 in amino acids: CATAGTSLGGYTF. CDR3 coding DNA: TGTGCCACCGCCGGGACCTCCCTGGGAGGCTACACCTTC.

The chain carries TRBV6-5 and TRBJ1-6; tentatively, D is TRBD1 (5 bases). With 3 bases removed from V and 9 bases from J, the gap between germline ends came to 12 bases. Germline V gene lookup returns CDR1 MNHEY and CDR2 SVGAGI. The CDR3 sequence is 14 residues long. The CDR3 DNA reads TGTGCCAGCAGTTATCCCGGACAAGCTTCACCCCTCCACTTT. Translating gives CASSYPGQASPLHF.

This clone was detected once. The rearrangement joins TRBV18 to TRBJ2-2, with D uncertain. The germline V and J ends were trimmed by 2 bases and 6 bases, with 7 bases remaining between them. Germline CDR1 KGHSH, CDR2 LQKENI. The CDR3 loop spans 13 amino acids. The DNA of the CDR3 is TGTGCCAGCTCACCAGGGCGAGCCGGGGAGCTGTTTTTT. Protein sequence: CASSPGRAGELFF. The whole variable domain, remainder taken from reference TRBV18 and TRBJ2-2, is NAGVMQNPRHLVRRRGQEARLRCSPMKGHSHVYWYRQLPEEGLKFMVYLQKENIIDESGMPKERFSAEFPKEGPSILRIQQVVRGDSAAYFCASSPGRAGELFFGEGSRLTVL.

The J gene is TRBJ2-2, the V gene TRBV12-3 or TRBV12-4; D is unresolved. The CDR3 contains 11 residues. The V end lost 5 bases, the J end lost 8 bases, and 6 bases lay between the germline ends. CDR3 sequence reads: CASSVLGELFF. The CDR3 nucleotides are TGTGCCAGCAGTGTTTTAGGGGAGCTGTTTTTT.

The chain couples TRBV5-6 to TRBJ1-1; no reliable D call. Germline V gene data show CDR1 as SGHDT and CDR2 as YYEEEE. The CDR3 consists of 15 residues. Trimming removed 2 bases at V and 5 bases at J, with 16 bases between. The CDR3 is CASSFPETTTTEAFF. The CDR3 DNA is TGTGCCAGCAGCTTTCCCGAGACAACGACAACTGAAGCTTTCTTT.

This chain joins TRBV6-5 and TRBJ1-2; possible D gene TRBD1, 5 bases. V dropped 6 bases and J dropped 4 bases, with 15 bases sitting between them. This CDR3 has 14 amino acids. Germline assignment: CDR1 MNHEY and CDR2 SVGAGI. The CDR3 region is CASRPRQTRYGYTF. CDR3 in DNA: TGTGCCAGCAGGCCCCGACAGACTCGCTATGGCTACACCTTC.

This clone has only a few counts. The V call is TRBV7-9, the J call TRBJ2-7, with 8 bases matching TRBD1. After removal of 5 bases from V and 1 base from J, the junction contained 4 bases not matched to a gene. Per the germline V gene, CDR1 is SEHNR and CDR2 is FQNEAQ (reference sequence). The CDR3 consists of 14 residues. The DNA of the CDR3 is TGTGCCAGCAGCCCGACAGGGGCGTCCTACGAGCAGTACTTC. It encodes CASSPTGASYEQYF.

In the case of this clone: The junction departs from the called germline gene at one end, perhaps through a read error. The rearrangement joins TRBV7-7 to TRBJ2-5; 8 nucleotides match TRBD2. Per the germline V gene, CDR1 is SSHAT and CDR2 is FNYEAQ (reference sequence). This CDR3 comprises 17 residues. The CDR3 DNA sequence: TGTGCTAGCAGCTTTCTCGGTGTGCCGGGAGGGCCAGAGACCCAGTACTTC. Encoded protein: CASSFLGVPGGPETQYF.

Worth noting for this clone: Other DNA sequences within the sample encode an identical CDR3. This rearrangement joins TRBV4-3 to TRBJ1-1; no definite D call. V was clipped by 0 bases and J by 1 base, with 3 bases between them. CDR1 LGHNA and CDR2 YSLEER come from the germline V gene. The length of the CDR3 is 13 residues. The CDR3 region is CASSQDRNTEAFF. For the CDR3, the DNA is TGCGCCAGCAGCCAAGACAGGAACACTGAAGCTTTCTTT.

V and J are TRBV5-1 and TRBJ2-5; D call uncertain. The V gene's germline CDR1 is SGHRS and CDR2 YFSETQ. Deletions cut 4 bases from V and 1 base from J, with 2 bases between. The CDR3 has 11 residues. CDR3 nucleotides: TGCGCCAGCAGCATCCAAGAGACCCAGTACTTC. Its protein product is CASSIQETQYF.

The chain carries TRBV14 and TRBJ2-7; 8 bases agree with TRBD2. This CDR3 is 15 amino acids long. The ends lost 0 bases at V and 2 bases at J; junction bases unmatched: 3. Germline CDR1 and CDR2: SGHDN and FVKESK. The CDR3 nucleotides are TGTGCCAGCAGCCAAGAGGGACTAGGGGCCTACGAGCAGTACTTC. It translates to CASSQEGLGAYEQYF.